This passage covers 15 T cell receptor beta chains from one sample sequenced in a study of blood T cell repertoires in COVID-19. Generated by immunoSEQ multiplex PCR, the TCRdb table keeps only in-frame clones and is missing some. The sample has over 140,000 clones, around 81% seen once. Sequences were obtained from peripheral blood. All receptors derive from a woman aged 55-70 years with acute or convalescent COVID-19.

The chain links TRBV28 to TRBJ2-6, with a tentative D call TRBD2 (5 bases). The CDR3 is 17 amino acids. V gave up 6 bases and J gave up 0 bases, with 15 bases separating them. CDR1 and CDR2 (germline): MDHEN, SYDVKM. As DNA, the CDR3 is TGTGCCAGCAGCGACGGGAAGAAAGGCTCTGGGGCCAACGTCCTGACTTTC. Its translation is CASSDGKKGSGANVLTF.

The V gene is TRBV7-8, the J gene TRBJ2-1; 7 nucleotides agree with TRBD2. V shed 3 bases and J 2 bases; nucleotides not matched to a gene: 7. The CDR3 extends over 16 amino acids. In germline, CDR1 is SGHVS, CDR2 FQNEAQ. The CDR3 DNA reads as TGTGCCAGCAGCTTGGCGGGACTACTTACCTACAATGAGCAGTTCTTC. Translation: CASSLAGLLTYNEQFF. The full variable domain, in which reference TRBV7-8 and TRBJ2-1 provide the parts outside the CDR3, is GAGVSQSPRYKVAKRGQDVALRCDPISGHVSLFWYQQALGQGPEFLTYFQNEAQLDKSGLPSDRFFAERPEGSVSTLKIQRTQQEDSAVYLCASSLAGLLTYNEQFFGPGTRLTVL.

This rearrangement joins TRBV29-1 to TRBJ1-2; 10 nucleotides match TRBD1. The CDR3 loop spans 14 amino acids. The V gene's germline CDR1 is SQVTM and CDR2 ANQGSEA. J was trimmed by 8 bases and V by 0 bases; bases with no gene match: 6. CDR3 in DNA: TGCAGCGTTGAAGATCCGGGACAGGGGAACGGCTACACCTTC. Protein: CSVEDPGQGNGYTF.

The V and J genes are TRBV24-1 and TRBJ2-2; 10 nucleotides line up with TRBD1. CDR3 length equals 16 residues. With 4 bases clipped from V and 6 bases from J, the junction kept 7 bases outside the gene matches. Germline-derived CDR1 and CDR2 are KGHDR and SFDVKD. CDR3 coding DNA: TGTGCCACCAGTGAAGACCCCGGGACAGGGGCCGGGGAGCTGTTTTTT. It codes for CATSEDPGTGAGELFF.

The chain carries TRBV5-1 and TRBJ1-6; tentatively, D is TRBD1 (5 bases). This CDR3 contains 13 residues. Trimming shortened V by 7 bases and J by 3 bases, and 8 bases separated the two germline ends. Looked up from germline, CDR1 is SGHRS and CDR2 is YFSETQ. CDR3 bases: TGCGCCAGCTCCCAGGGCTATAATTCACCCCTCCACTTT. Encoded protein: CASSQGYNSPLHF.

This clone was counted between two and nine times. The chain is built from TRBV6-5 and TRBJ2-7; 7 bases agree with TRBD2. The CDR3 is made up of 16 amino acids. The trim removed 0 bases at V and 7 bases at J, leaving 12 bases unmatched. The V gene's germline CDR1 is MNHEY and CDR2 SVGAGI. The CDR3 region is CASSYSRDYLRGEQYF. The CDR3 DNA follows: TGTGCCAGCAGTTACTCAAGGGACTACCTCCGGGGGGAGCAGTACTTC.

The chain joins TRBV10-3 to TRBJ2-7, with TRBD1 matching 7 bases. Trimming removed 2 bases from V and 4 bases from J; junction bases left unmatched: 11. The V gene's germline CDR1 is ENHRY and CDR2 SYGVKD. The CDR3 loop spans 16 amino acids. The CDR3 DNA is TGTGCCATCAGTGAGCTTGGACAGGAGATCATTTACGAGCAGTACTTC. Protein sequence: CAISELGQEIIYEQYF.

The rearrangement links TRBV12-3 or TRBV12-4 to TRBJ2-7; D ambiguous. This CDR3 region has 13 residues. V lost 3 bases and J 3 bases, leaving 9 bases between the germline ends. CDR3 bases: TGTGCCAGCAGTTTTCTCTATGGCTACGAGCAGTACTTC. Protein product: CASSFLYGYEQYF.

This rearrangement joins TRBV6-1 to TRBJ2-7; 12 bases fit TRBD2. The CDR3 extends over 16 amino acids. Per germline, CDR1 MNHNS and CDR2 SASEGT. The junction had 3 bases not matched to a gene; V was cut back by 3 bases and J by 0 bases. The CDR3 DNA reads TGTGCCAGCAGTGAGCTAGCGGGAGGGGGCTCCTACGAGCAGTACTTC. Amino acid sequence: CASSELAGGGSYEQYF.

The chain is built from TRBV5-6 and TRBJ1-4, with a possible D match to TRBD1 (6 bases). The V end lost 1 base, the J end lost 8 bases, and 15 bases lay between the germline ends. The length of the CDR3 is 15 residues. Germline CDR1 SGHDT, CDR2 YYEEEE. The CDR3 region is CASSLKRGWNEKLFF. CDR3 nucleotide sequence: TGTGCCAGCAGCTTGAAGAGGGGGTGGAACGAAAAACTGTTTTTT.

The chain links TRBV3-1 (or the pseudogene TRBV3-2) to TRBJ2-1; D unclear. This CDR3 is 11 amino acids long. Trimming pared 2 bases from V and 16 bases from J, leaving 12 bases between. Germline loops: CDR1 LGHDT, CDR2 YNNKEL (reference sequence). CDR3 coding DNA: TGTGCCAGCAGCCAATGGCCCAATATATTCTTC. Amino acid sequence: CASSQWPNIFF.

This clone has a handful of counts. The J gene is TRBJ1-2, the V gene TRBV12-3 or TRBV12-4; perhaps TRBD1 as D (5 bases). With 1 base removed from V and 4 bases from J, the gap between germline ends came to 7 bases. CDR3 length: 13 amino acids. CDR3 in amino acids: CASSLGQSYGYTF. In nucleotides, the CDR3 is TGTGCCAGCAGTTTAGGACAGAGCTATGGCTACACCTTC.

This clone was counted only a few times. The rearrangement joins TRBV4-1 to TRBJ2-1, with 14 bases aligning to TRBD2. With 0 bases clipped from V and 5 bases from J, the junction kept 3 bases outside the gene matches. The germline V gene encodes CDR1 MGHRA and CDR2 YSYEKL. This CDR3 is 17 amino acids long. The CDR3 loop reads CASSQDWTSGRNNEQFF. CDR3 coding DNA: TGCGCCAGCAGCCAAGATTGGACTAGCGGGAGGAACAATGAGCAGTTCTTC.

The genes are TRBV7-9 and TRBJ2-1; D possibly corresponds to TRBD2 (5 bases). This CDR3 has 15 amino acids. The germline V and J ends were trimmed by 4 bases and 0 bases, with 10 bases remaining between them. Germline CDR1 is SEHNR and CDR2 is FQNEAQ (reference sequence). CDR3 loop: CASSYYAGSYNEQFF. The CDR3 nucleotides are TGTGCCAGCAGCTATTACGCGGGCTCCTACAATGAGCAGTTCTTC.

This clone was detected many times. The chain recombines TRBV14 with TRBJ2-7, with 8 bases matching TRBD1. Unmatched junction bases numbered 12, after V lost 2 bases and J lost 3 bases. Per germline, CDR1 SGHDN and CDR2 FVKESK. The length of the CDR3 is 17 residues. CDR3 bases: TGTGCCAGCAGCCAAAAACGGACTCCGGGACAGGTCTACGAGCAGTACTTC. This gives the protein CASSQKRTPGQVYEQYF. The whole variable domain, filled in from reference TRBV14 and TRBJ2-7, reads EAGVTQFPSHSVIEKGQTVTLRCDPISGHDNLYWYRRVMGKEIKFLLHFVKESKQDESGMPNNRFLAERTGGTYSTLKVQPAELEDSGVYFCASSQKRTPGQVYEQYFGPGTRLTVT.